These T cell receptor beta chains were read from a single sample in a study of T cells after yellow fever vaccination. Using its own MiXCR run on the 5' RACE reads, TCRdb lists one record per CDR3 protein. The data show hundreds of thousands of distinct CDR3 sequences, roughly an eighth seen once. Sequences were derived from PBMCs, sampled on the day of the yellow fever booster vaccination. These receptors originate from a young man who received the YFV17D yellow fever vaccine. CDR3s include the opening cysteine and the closing phenylalanine or tryptophan. D genes are given only for firm matches. Size is stated for part of the rows, as once, few or many counts, or as a class when the clone is expanded.

clone_size j_call v_call d_call cdr3_aa cdr3_nt
many TRBJ2-5 TRBV20-1 NA CSARDPSKETQYF TGCAGTGCTAGAGACCCTAGCAAAGAGACCCAGTACTTC
NA TRBJ2-7 TRBV20-1 NA CSAGLFAGSYEQYF TGCAGTGCCGGCCTCTTCGCCGGGAGTTACGAGCAGTACTTC
few TRBJ2-3 TRBV6-1 TRBD2 CASSPQASGTGTDTQYF TGTGCCAGCAGTCCCCAGGCTAGCGGGACGGGGACAGATACGCAGTATTTT
NA TRBJ1-3 TRBV7-2 NA CASSSSRGTSSGNTIYF TGTGCCAGCAGCTCCTCCCGGGGAACGAGCTCTGGAAACACCATATATTTT
few TRBJ2-1 TRBV6-2/TRBV6-3 TRBD2 CASSYQSGGNEQFF TGTGCCAGCAGTTATCAAAGCGGGGGCAATGAGCAGTTCTTC
few TRBJ1-1 TRBV18 NA CASSPLRALTEAFF TGTGCCAGCTCACCTCTCAGGGCCTTAACTGAAGCTTTCTTT
NA TRBJ2-3 TRBV5-1 NA CASSLGGRNYADTQYF TGCGCCAGCAGCTTGGGAGGGCGAAACTATGCAGATACGCAGTATTTT
few TRBJ2-1 TRBV4-2 NA CASSPHQEGRWFGFF TGTGCCAGCAGCCCCCATCAGGAGGGCCGTTGGTTCGGGTTCTTC
NA TRBJ2-1 TRBV7-3 NA CASSLTRGLYNEQFF TGTGCCAGCAGCTTAACACGGGGGCTTTACAATGAGCAGTTCTTC
NA TRBJ2-5 TRBV7-8 NA CASSARSAQETQYF TGTGCCAGCAGCGCTCGGAGTGCACAAGAGACCCAGTACTTC
NA TRBJ2-2 TRBV20-1 NA CSASGTTNTGELFF TGCAGTGCTAGCGGGACAACGAACACCGGGGAGCTGTTTTTT
NA TRBJ2-7 TRBV7-6 NA CASSLLGKEQYF TGTGCCAGCAGCTTATTGGGTAAAGAGCAGTACTTC
NA TRBJ2-2 TRBV20-1 NA CSASQGTGELFF TGCAGTGCCAGCCAGGGAACCGGGGAGCTGTTTTTT
NA TRBJ2-1 TRBV10-3 TRBD2 CAISASGYNEQFF TGTGCCATCTCGGCTAGCGGGTACAATGAGCAGTTCTTC
few TRBJ2-1 TRBV5-1 TRBD2 CASSLGGTSGGNEQFF TGCGCCAGCAGCTTGGGCGGGACTAGCGGGGGCAATGAGCAGTTCTTC
few TRBJ2-5 TRBV20-1 TRBD2 CSAERDGETQYF TGCAGTGCTGAGCGGGACGGGGAGACCCAGTACTTC
few TRBJ2-2 TRBV15 NA CATSRDPGQPTGELFF TGTGCCACCAGCAGAGATCCGGGACAACCTACCGGGGAGCTGTTTTTT
few TRBJ2-3 TRBV27 NA CASSPLGGTPSTDTQYF TGTGCCAGCAGTCCCTTAGGGGGGACTCCGTCCACAGATACGCAGTATTTT